A single sample gave rise to the 27 T cell receptor beta chains below, sequenced in a study of early T cells in non-severe SARS-CoV-2 infection. TCRdb passed the 5' RACE reads through MiXCR, listing each CDR3 protein once. In the table there are about 38,000 distinct CDR3 sequences, around 7% of which are singletons. The sample consisted of whole blood, taken at baseline. The receptors here all came from an adult who was a healthcare worker with PCR-confirmed SARS-CoV-2 infection or an uninfected control (not recorded which).

This clonotype was observed many times. J is TRBJ1-1 and V is TRBV11-2, with D unresolved. The CDR3 consists of 13 residues. Germline V gives CDR1 SGHAT, CDR2 FQNNGV. V was cut by 2 bases and J by 0 bases, with 4 bases left in between. The CDR3 DNA follows: TGTGCCAGCAGCTTAAGGATGAACACTGAAGCTTTCTTT. Its protein product is CASSLRMNTEAFF. Filled out from reference TRBV11-2 and TRBJ1-1, the complete variable domain reads EAGVAQSPRYKIIEKRQSVAFWCNPISGHATLYWYQQILGQGPKLLIQFQNNGVVDDSQLPKDRFSAERLKGVDSTLKIQPAKLEDSAVYLCASSLRMNTEAFFGQGTRLTVV.

This clonotype has more than one count but fewer than ten. The chain is built from TRBV4-1 and TRBJ1-2; D not certain. Trimming pared 1 base from V and 7 bases from J, leaving 16 bases between. Germline V gene sequence: CDR1 MGHRA, CDR2 YSYEKL. The CDR3 has 15 residues. The CDR3 DNA follows: TGCGCCAGCAGCCAAGGATCGGGTCCCAAGCGTGGCTACACCTTC. As protein: CASSQGSGPKRGYTF.

The chain joins TRBV29-1 to TRBJ2-1, with D unresolved. V dropped 8 bases and J dropped 2 bases, with 13 bases sitting between them. The germline gives CDR1 SQVTM, CDR2 ANQGSEA. The CDR3 runs 13 residues. For the CDR3, the DNA is TGCAGCATTGGACGGCCCCCCTACAATGAGCAGTTCTTC. It specifies CSIGRPPYNEQFF.

The CDR3 bases are TGTGCCAGCAGCCAAGCCCGGTACGAGCAGTACTTC. Translating it yields CASSQARYEQYF. The chain combines TRBV3-1 with TRBJ2-7; D is unclear. CDR1 and CDR2 (germline): LGHDT, YNNKEL (reference sequence). The CDR3 is 12 amino acids. Trimming pared 1 base from V and 4 bases from J, leaving 5 bases between.

The chain links TRBV7-2 to TRBJ2-1; 10 bases are shared with TRBD1. In germline, CDR1 is SGHTA, CDR2 FQGNSA. V lost 0 bases, J lost 9 bases, and 2 bases stayed unmatched. The CDR3 totals 14 residues. DNA for the CDR3: TGTGCCAGCAGCTTAGCGACAGGGGGCGGTGAGCAGTTCTTC. The encoded protein is CASSLATGGGEQFF.

A few counts support this clonotype. The V call is TRBV12-3 or TRBV12-4, the J call TRBJ1-1; D uncertain. The CDR3 sequence is 13 residues long. The V end lost 5 bases, the J end lost 3 bases, and 10 bases lay between the germline ends. CDR3 residues: CASSPNTHTEAFF. CDR3 sequence (DNA): TGTGCCAGCAGTCCCAACACCCACACTGAAGCTTTCTTT.

Many counts were recorded for this clonotype. This chain uses TRBV6-5 with TRBJ2-7; tentatively, D is TRBD1 (6 bases). CDR3 size: 15 residues. Germline V gives CDR1 MNHEY, CDR2 SVGAGI. The V end lost 6 bases, the J end lost 5 bases, and 20 bases lay between the germline ends. The chain's CDR3 is CASRSTGMPINEQYF. CDR3 nucleotide sequence: TGTGCCAGCAGGAGTACAGGGATGCCAATCAACGAGCAGTACTTC.

The chain employs TRBV3-1 and TRBJ2-7; 9 nucleotides line up with TRBD1. This CDR3 is 13 amino acids long. J was trimmed by 7 bases and V by 5 bases; bases with no gene match: 6. Germline CDR1 reads LGHDT; CDR2 reads YNNKEL (reference sequence). The CDR3 region is CASSAGTGQEQYF. CDR3 in DNA: TGTGCCAGCAGCGCCGGGACAGGGCAAGAGCAGTACTTC.

This clonotype was detected a few times. J is TRBJ1-1 and V is TRBV27, with 11 bases fitting TRBD1. The CDR3 has 17 residues. Germline V gene data show CDR1 as MNHEY and CDR2 as SMNVEV (reference sequence). The junction had 14 bases not matched to a gene; V was cut back by 6 bases and J by 5 bases. CDR3 region: CASRDEGQGDLVTEAFF. The CDR3 region has the DNA TGTGCCAGCAGGGATGAGGGACAGGGGGATCTGGTGACTGAAGCTTTCTTT.

This clonotype was picked up many times. This chain uses TRBV4-3 with TRBJ2-7, with D tentatively TRBD1 (6 bases). Trimming removed 0 bases from V and 6 bases from J, with 12 bases in between. The CDR3 is made up of 14 amino acids. Germline loops: CDR1 LGHNA, CDR2 YSLEER. The CDR3 reads CASSQDHRVGEQYF. CDR3 DNA sequence: TGCGCCAGCAGCCAAGATCACAGGGTCGGCGAGCAGTACTTC.

This clonotype was counted many times. CDR3 sequence reads: CASRIYNSPLHF. The CDR3 DNA sequence: TGTGCCAGCAGAATCTATAATTCACCCCTCCACTTT. The V and J genes are TRBV27 and TRBJ1-6, with D unresolved. The CDR3 has 12 amino acids. CDR1 and CDR2 from the germline V gene are MNHEY and SMNVEV (reference sequence). Trimming took 6 bases from V and 3 from J, leaving 3 bases between them.

This chain links TRBV29-1 with TRBJ2-7, with TRBD1 identical over 9 bases. Germline loops: CDR1 SQVTM, CDR2 ANQGSEA. The CDR3 has 12 amino acids. The V segment lost 5 bases and the J segment 6 bases; nucleotides outside the gene matches: 5. The CDR3 nucleotides read TGCAGCGTTCGGACAGGGGTGGGCGAGCAGTACTTC. It codes for CSVRTGVGEQYF.

V usage is TRBV6-2 or TRBV6-3 and J usage is TRBJ1-1, with D maybe TRBD1 (5 bases). The CDR3 is 13 residues long. Germline V gene lookup returns CDR1 MNHEY and CDR2 SVGEGT. Deletions cut 7 bases from V and 2 bases from J, with 11 bases between. CDR3 loop: CASTPQGNTEAFF. CDR3 nucleotides: TGTGCCAGCACCCCGCAGGGCAACACTGAAGCTTTCTTT.

The chain uses TRBV11-2 and TRBJ2-5, with D possibly matching TRBD1 (6 bases). Per the germline V gene, CDR1 is SGHAT and CDR2 is FQNNGV. The CDR3 extends over 15 amino acids. The V end lost 2 bases, the J end lost 1 base, and 11 bases lay between the germline ends. CDR3 bases: TGTGCCAGCAGCTTAAGGGGACACCCCCAAGAGACCCAGTACTTC. Translated: CASSLRGHPQETQYF.

The sample holds many counts of this clonotype. The rearrangement joins TRBV20-1 to TRBJ2-3; D remains unclear. With 4 bases removed from V and 0 bases from J, the gap between germline ends came to 17 bases. CDR1 DFQATT and CDR2 SNEGSKA come from the germline V gene (reference sequence). The CDR3 loop spans 16 amino acids. The CDR3 coding sequence is TGCAGTGCTACCCGCCCGACAAGCACTAGCACAGATACGCAGTATTTT. Translated: CSATRPTSTSTDTQYF.

This clonotype was recorded at least ten times. V and J are TRBV7-9 and TRBJ2-5; a weak D match, TRBD2 (7 bases). Germline CDR1 SEHNR, CDR2 FQNEAQ (reference sequence). Trimming left V 3 bases short and J 5 bases short, with 10 bases between. CDR3 length: 13 residues. The CDR3 loop is CASSLRGQETQYF. CDR3 bases: TGTGCCAGCAGCTTGCGGGGGCAGGAGACCCAGTACTTC. The variable domain in full, with the rest retrieved from reference TRBV7-9 and TRBJ2-5, is DTGVSQNPRHKITKRGQNVTFRCDPISEHNRLYWYRQTLGQGPEFLTYFQNEAQLEKSRLLSDRFSAERPKGSFSTLEIQRTEQGDSAMYLCASSLRGQETQYFGPGTRLLVL.

This clonotype was seen a few times. The genes are TRBV2 and TRBJ2-1; TRBD2 is a possible D gene (5 bases). The ends were cut back, 3 bases at V and 6 bases at J, with 6 bases in the middle. The V gene's germline CDR1 is SNHLY and CDR2 FYNNEI. The CDR3 has 12 residues. The CDR3 loop reads CASSERANEQFF. The DNA of the CDR3 is TGTGCCAGCAGTGAGAGGGCCAATGAGCAGTTCTTC.

In this sample, this clonotype turned up many times. The gene calls are TRBV27 and TRBJ1-1, with D maybe TRBD1 (6 bases). The germline CDR1 and CDR2 sequences are MNHEY and SMNVEV (reference sequence). The V and J ends lost 1 base and 4 bases respectively, with 19 bases between them. The CDR3 length is 17 residues. The DNA of the CDR3 is TGTGCCAGCAGTTTATATGATCCGAGGGGGATCGGCACTGAAGCTTTCTTT. This sequence encodes CASSLYDPRGIGTEAFF.

This clonotype occurred many times. The chain uses TRBV7-9 and TRBJ1-1; no reliable D call. V dropped 4 bases and J dropped 10 bases, with 13 bases sitting between them. The CDR3 sequence is 12 residues long. Germline CDR1 is SEHNR and CDR2 is FQNEAQ (reference sequence). The CDR3 DNA reads TGTGCCAGCAGCTGGGGTCAATGGGTAGCTTTCTTT. It yields the protein CASSWGQWVAFF.

CDR3 region: CASSSASTGTYEQYF. The CDR3 DNA is TGTGCCAGCTCATCCGCCTCCACCGGGACCTACGAGCAGTACTTC. This sequence joins TRBV18 and TRBJ2-7, with D tentatively TRBD2 (5 bases). CDR1 and CDR2 from the germline V gene are KGHSH and LQKENI. Trimming left V 5 bases short and J 2 bases short, with 16 bases between. The CDR3 runs 15 residues.

In its sample, this clonotype was seen many times. The rearrangement joins TRBV28 to TRBJ2-6; weak D call: TRBD2 (6 bases). Germline V CDR1 and CDR2: MDHEN, SYDVKM. The V gene lost 6 bases and the J gene lost 0 bases, with 18 bases spanning the gap. CDR3 length: 18 amino acids. The CDR3 coding sequence is TGTGCCAGCAGCACACACAGTCCCGGGGGCTCTGGGGCCAACGTCCTGACTTTC. Residues: CASSTHSPGGSGANVLTF.

This clonotype has more than one count but fewer than ten. The V call is TRBV7-9, the J call TRBJ2-2, with D uncertain. V lost 2 bases and J lost 3, with 4 bases in between. The CDR3 is 13 residues long. Germline-derived CDR1 and CDR2 are SEHNR and FQNEAQ (reference sequence). The chain's CDR3 is CASSLTYTGELFF. The CDR3 DNA reads as TGTGCCAGCAGCTTAACCTACACCGGGGAGCTGTTTTTT.

This chain uses TRBV7-8 with TRBJ2-7, with 9 bases aligning to TRBD1. After removal of 9 bases from V and 5 bases from J, the junction contained 11 bases not matched to a gene. Germline lookup yields CDR1 SGHVS and CDR2 FQNEAQ. This CDR3 is 14 amino acids long. The CDR3 DNA is TGTGCCAGTCGGACCGGGACAGGGAAACACGAGCAGTACTTC. As protein: CASRTGTGKHEQYF.

At least ten counts were recorded for this clonotype. The chain uses TRBV5-6 and TRBJ1-1; no clear D gene. Trimming shortened V by 0 bases and J by 0 bases, and 12 bases separated the two germline ends. CDR1 SGHDT and CDR2 YYEEEE come from the germline V gene. This CDR3 is 16 amino acids long. In DNA, the CDR3 is TGTGCCAGCAGCTTGGTGGCAGGTATACTGAACACTGAAGCTTTCTTT. It is translated as CASSLVAGILNTEAFF.

This clonotype was observed a few times. The V call is TRBV9, the J call TRBJ1-1; TRBD1 agrees at 10 bases. The V gene end was trimmed by 3 bases and the J gene end by 3 bases; junction bases not matched to a gene: 20. CDR3 size: 20 residues. Germline V lookup: CDR1 SGDLS, CDR2 YYNGEE. The CDR3 sequence: CASSAVLGQGLSLRDTEAFF. The DNA of the CDR3 is TGTGCCAGCAGCGCCGTCCTGGGACAGGGGCTCTCCCTGAGGGACACTGAAGCTTTCTTT.

This clonotype was seen more than once but under ten times. J is TRBJ2-3 and V is TRBV5-7; D ambiguous. TRBV5-7 falls under the ORF class, with uncertain function. The V and J ends lost 2 bases and 2 bases respectively, with 9 bases between them. CDR3 length equals 14 residues. CDR3 amino acids: CASSFPPTTDTQYF. The CDR3 DNA reads TGTGCCAGCAGCTTCCCCCCAACCACAGATACGCAGTATTTT.

This clonotype was detected only a few times. The CDR3 DNA reads TGTGCCAGCAGCTCCCGAGGCTCCCGTTTAACCACAGATACGCAGTATTTT. It translates to CASSSRGSRLTTDTQYF. The chain employs TRBV7-2 and TRBJ2-3, with D hard to call. Germline V gene sequence: CDR1 SGHTA, CDR2 FQGNSA. This CDR3 is built from 17 residues. V lost 4 bases to trimming and J lost 2 bases, with 19 bases between them.